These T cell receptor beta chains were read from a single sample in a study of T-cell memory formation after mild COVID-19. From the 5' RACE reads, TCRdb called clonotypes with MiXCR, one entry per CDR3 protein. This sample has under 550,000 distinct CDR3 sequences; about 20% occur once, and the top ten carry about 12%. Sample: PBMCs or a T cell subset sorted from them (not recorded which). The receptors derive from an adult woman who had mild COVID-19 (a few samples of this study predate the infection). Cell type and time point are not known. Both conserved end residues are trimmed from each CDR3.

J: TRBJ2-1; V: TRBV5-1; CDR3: ASSMGQEYNEQF
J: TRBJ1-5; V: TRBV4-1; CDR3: ASSQTGTGIGQPQH
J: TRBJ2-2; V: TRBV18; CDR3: ASSPLRRRGRDTGELF
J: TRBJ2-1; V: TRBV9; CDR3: ASSVGLLAGDSYNEQF
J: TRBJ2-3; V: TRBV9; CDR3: ASSTGLAGATRTDTQY
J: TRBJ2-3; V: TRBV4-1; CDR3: ASSQTGGGGTDTQY
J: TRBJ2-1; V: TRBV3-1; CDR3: ASSRDPPSEQF
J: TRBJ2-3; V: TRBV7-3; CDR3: ASSLTGLDTQY
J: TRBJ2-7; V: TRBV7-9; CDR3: ASSSSIAGASYEQY
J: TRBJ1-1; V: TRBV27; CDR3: ASSLTWNTEAF
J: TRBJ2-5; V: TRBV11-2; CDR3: ASSLLAGGGETQY
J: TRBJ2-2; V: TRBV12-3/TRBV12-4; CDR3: ASSSWSAGELF
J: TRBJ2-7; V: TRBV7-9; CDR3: ASSSSTDTYEQY
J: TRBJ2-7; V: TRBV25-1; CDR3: ASSGVGGSYEQY
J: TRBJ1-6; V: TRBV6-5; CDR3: ASSYRDTYSPLH
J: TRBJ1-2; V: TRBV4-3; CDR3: ASSQDRGMYGYT
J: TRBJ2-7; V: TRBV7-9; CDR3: ASSPGRDLTYEQY
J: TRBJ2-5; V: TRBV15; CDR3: ATSRQLAEETQY
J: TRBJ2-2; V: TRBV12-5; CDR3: ASGSGQGASGTGELF
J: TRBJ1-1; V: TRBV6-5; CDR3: ASRPRVLGTEAF
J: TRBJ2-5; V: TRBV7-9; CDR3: ASNTNGKGQLETQY
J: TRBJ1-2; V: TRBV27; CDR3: ASSLLGANGYT